This T cell receptor (beta chain) stems from a study of CD8+CD57+ T cells in acquired aplastic anemia. At the level of the study: Isolated CD4+ and CD8+ cells, once sorted, yielded DNA averaging roughly 3 ug.

The CDR3 spans 14 residues. CDR1 LGHNA and CDR2 YSLEER come from the germline V gene. The V end lost 1 base, the J end lost 2 bases, and 8 bases lay between the germline ends. TCR beta VDJ and CDR3 profiles were obtained from a genomic DNA template. TCRdb analysed the reads with MiXCR anew, one entry per CDR3 protein. In the table there are tens of thousands of distinct CDR3 sequences, about 50% of which are singletons. The specimen sequenced was sorted CD4+, CD8+, or CD8+CD57+ T cells (not recorded which) from PBMCs. The chain uses TRBV4-3 and TRBJ1-2; D is undetermined. This TCR derives from a human donor in good health, serving as a control. The CDR3 protein is CASSQVAGNYGYTF. CDR3 DNA: TGCGCCAGCAGCCAAGTTGCGGGGAACTATGGCTACACCTTC.